This T cell receptor beta chain was sequenced in a study of blood T cell repertoires in COVID-19. Study-level background: Nucleic acid was either cDNA or gDNA, and it came from T cells, B-cell-depleted T cells, or PBMCs.

The germline CDR1 and CDR2 sequences are SGHRS and YFSETQ. The V end lost 4 bases, the J end lost 0 bases, and 17 bases lay between the germline ends. The CDR3 is 17 amino acids. Only in-frame clones appear in the TCRdb table, and some are missing; sequencing was by immunoSEQ multiplex PCR. The table shows some 170,000 clones, with roughly four fifths occurring only once. This TCR derives from a woman aged 40 to 50 with COVID-19, enrolled during active disease. The specimen was peripheral blood. The genes are TRBV5-1 and TRBJ2-1; the D is unclear. CDR3 in amino acids: CASSMKAAISSYNEQFF. In nucleotides, the CDR3 is TGCGCCAGCAGCATGAAGGCGGCCATTAGCTCCTACAATGAGCAGTTCTTC. The full variable domain, in which reference TRBV5-1 and TRBJ2-1 provide the parts outside the CDR3, is KAGVTQTPRYLIKTRGQQVTLSCSPISGHRSVSWYQQTPGQGLQFLFEYFSETQRNKGNFPGRFSGRQFSNSRSEMNVSTLELGDSALYLCASSMKAAISSYNEQFFGPGTRLTVL.